This TCR beta chain was identified during a study of T cell responses to AZD1222 COVID-19 vaccine. Regarding the study as a whole: Regions 160-218 and 743-854 dominated among vaccine-associated CD4 TCRs spanning spike. The repertoires were collected only after the peak T cell response. The donors showed a predominance of white British ancestry and of females, with possible underestimation of clonal diversity.

TCRdb's table, derived via immunoSEQ multiplex PCR, lists solely in-frame clones and lacks some. The sample shows 85,000 to 110,000 clones, 80% to 90% of them seen only once. V was shortened by 9 bases and J by 3 bases, with 15 bases between the two germline ends. Germline V gene sequence: CDR1 MDHEN, CDR2 SYDVKM. The CDR3 length is 13 residues. Details on this clone: The antigen remains unidentified.

Source: peripheral blood, taken on day 0 of AZD1222 vaccination. The clonotype comes from an adult in good health. This chain links TRBV28 with TRBJ2-7; D is perhaps TRBD1 or TRBD2 (5 bases each). This CDR3 is CASLGTVDYEQYF. The CDR3 DNA follows: TGTGCCAGTCTTGGGACCGTCGACTACGAGCAGTACTTC.